This T cell receptor (beta chain) emerged from a study of blood T cell repertoires in COVID-19. Individuals aged about 18 to 95 years were recruited from 24 US areas. Germline V gene lookup returns CDR1 LNHDA and CDR2 SQIVND (reference sequence). The CDR3 contains 14 residues. The V end was cut by 5 bases, the J end by 3 bases, with 12 bases between. This table comes from immunoSEQ multiplex PCR, and its TCRdb copy is limited to in-frame clones, with some not included. The data contain a few hundred thousand clones, 80% to 90% of them singletons. The clonotype originates from a woman aged 18-29 years who had recovered from COVID-19. The chain recombines TRBV19 with TRBJ2-3; D is possibly TRBD1 (5 bases). The sample consisted of PBMCs or T cells enriched from blood (not recorded which). CDR3 in DNA: TGTGCCAGTAGTCTTAGAAGACAGACAGATACGCAGTATTTT. It codes for CASSLRRQTDTQYF.